Listed below are T cell receptor beta chains from one sample, sequenced in a study of T cell responses to AZD1222 COVID-19 vaccine. Generated by immunoSEQ multiplex PCR, the TCRdb table keeps only in-frame clones and is missing some. The table lists some 170,000 clones, approximately 91% of them singletons. This specimen was peripheral blood, taken 28 days after the second AZD1222 dose. All receptors come from an adult who received the AZD1222 COVID-19 vaccine. Each CDR3 is given without its conserved first and last residue. Size is stated for part of the rows, as once, few or many counts, or as a class when the clone is expanded.

V gene,J gene,clone size,CDR3 protein
TRBV5-8,TRBJ2-1,.,ASSLVREGGEQF
TRBV5-6,TRBJ2-7,.,ASSLRGDEQY
TRBV18,TRBJ2-2,.,ASSPRASRSVGELF
TRBV7-3,TRBJ1-1,.,ASSLQGVVHTEAF
TRBV6-2/TRBV6-3,TRBJ1-5,few,ASSWLNSNQPQH
TRBV7-3,TRBJ2-5,.,ASSLIQGETQY
TRBV27,TRBJ2-7,.,ASSPMTETYEQY
TRBV19,TRBJ1-1,few,ASSIRTGGTEAF
TRBV20-1,TRBJ1-2,.,SASPQGGSGYGYT
TRBV6-1,TRBJ2-7,.,ASSESFGGGPGDEQY
TRBV4-1,TRBJ2-6,.,ASSQDVHNSGANVLT
TRBV5-1,TRBJ2-5,.,ASSWVGTAQETQY
TRBV10-3,TRBJ1-6,.,AISEPKGQNNSPLH
TRBV2,TRBJ2-3,.,ASSPRLAGLTDTQY
TRBV18,TRBJ1-3,.,ASSPTEGSGNTIY
TRBV6-6,TRBJ2-7,.,ASSTLSYEQY
TRBV5-1,TRBJ1-1,.,ASSFGGANTEAF
TRBV5-6,TRBJ1-3,.,ASSSEISRTSRSGNTIY
TRBV7-9,TRBJ1-3,.,ASSLDPLNTIY
TRBV5-1,TRBJ2-7,few,ASSLEGLASLEQY
TRBV6-6,TRBJ2-3,.,ASSYSNTQY
TRBV11-1,TRBJ1-1,few,ASSLGHMNTEAF
TRBV5-1,TRBJ1-6,.,ASSPNAGYNSPLH
TRBV9,TRBJ1-3,few,ASSMTRAGNTIY
TRBV27,TRBJ2-2,once,ASSLYTGELF
TRBV7-9,TRBJ2-1,.,ASSLTGGNEQF
TRBV27,TRBJ2-5,.,ASSLSGPASETQY
TRBV21-1,TRBJ1-1,.,ASSKADSEAF
TRBV6-2/TRBV6-3,TRBJ2-5,.,ASSYPKRETQY
TRBV5-4,TRBJ2-7,.,ASSLAGQMLYEQY
TRBV11-2,TRBJ1-1,.,ASSFSREAAEAF
TRBV9,TRBJ2-1,.,ASSVGGQPSYNEQF